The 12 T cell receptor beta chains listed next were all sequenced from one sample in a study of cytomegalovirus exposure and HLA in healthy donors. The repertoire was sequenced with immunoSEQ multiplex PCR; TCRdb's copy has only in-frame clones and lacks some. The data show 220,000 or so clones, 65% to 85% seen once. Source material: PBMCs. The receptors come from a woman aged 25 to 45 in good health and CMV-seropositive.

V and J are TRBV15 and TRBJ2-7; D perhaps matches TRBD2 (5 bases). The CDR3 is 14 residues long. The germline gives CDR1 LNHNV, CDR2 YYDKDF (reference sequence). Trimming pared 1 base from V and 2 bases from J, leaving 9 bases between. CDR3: CATSRAYGAYEQYF. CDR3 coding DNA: TGTGCCACCAGCAGAGCTTACGGGGCCTACGAGCAGTACTTC.

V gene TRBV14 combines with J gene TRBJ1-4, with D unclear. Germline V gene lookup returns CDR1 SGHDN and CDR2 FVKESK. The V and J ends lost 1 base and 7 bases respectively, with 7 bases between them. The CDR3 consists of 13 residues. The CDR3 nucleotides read TGTGCCAGCAGCCAAGGGTCGGGTGAAAAACTGTTTTTT. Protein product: CASSQGSGEKLFF.

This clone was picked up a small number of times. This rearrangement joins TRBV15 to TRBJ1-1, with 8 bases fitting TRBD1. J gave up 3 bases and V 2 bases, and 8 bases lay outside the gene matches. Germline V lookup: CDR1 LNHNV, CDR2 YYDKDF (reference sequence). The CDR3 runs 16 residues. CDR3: CATSRKTGARDTEAFF. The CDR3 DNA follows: TGTGCCACCAGCAGAAAGACAGGGGCGCGGGACACTGAAGCTTTCTTT. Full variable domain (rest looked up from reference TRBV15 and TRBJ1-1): DAMVIQNPRYQVTQFGKPVTLSCSQTLNHNVMYWYQQKSSQAPKLLFHYYDKDFNNEADTPDNFQSRRPNTSFCFLDIRSPGLGDTAMYLCATSRKTGARDTEAFFGQGTRLTVV.

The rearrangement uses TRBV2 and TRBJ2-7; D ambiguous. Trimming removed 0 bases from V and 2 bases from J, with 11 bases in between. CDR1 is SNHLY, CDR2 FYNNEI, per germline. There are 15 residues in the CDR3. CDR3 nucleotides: TGTGCCAGCAGTGAAGCGTTACAGCGAGCCTACGAGCAGTACTTC. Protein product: CASSEALQRAYEQYF.

The CDR3 region has the DNA TGCGCCAGCACCTGGGGACTAGCGGGAGGGCCTTACCCGTTCGGGCAGTACTTC. This gives the protein CASTWGLAGGPYPFGQYF. The chain uses TRBV4-1 and TRBJ2-7; 16 nucleotides agree with TRBD2. This CDR3 spans 18 amino acids. The junction had 18 bases not matched to a gene; V was cut back by 7 bases and J by 9 bases. CDR1 is MGHRA, CDR2 YSYEKL, per germline.

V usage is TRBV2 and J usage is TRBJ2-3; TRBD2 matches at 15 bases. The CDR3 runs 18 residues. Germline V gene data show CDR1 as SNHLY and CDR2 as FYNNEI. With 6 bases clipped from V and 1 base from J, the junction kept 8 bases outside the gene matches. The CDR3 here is CASRHGLAGGPGTDTQYF. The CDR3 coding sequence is TGTGCCAGCAGACATGGACTAGCGGGAGGGCCTGGCACAGATACGCAGTATTTT.

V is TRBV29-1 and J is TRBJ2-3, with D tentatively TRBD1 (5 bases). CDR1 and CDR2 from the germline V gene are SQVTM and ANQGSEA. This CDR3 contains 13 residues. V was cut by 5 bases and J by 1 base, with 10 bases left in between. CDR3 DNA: TGCAGCGTTAAAGGGGCTGGCACAGATACGCAGTATTTT. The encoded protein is CSVKGAGTDTQYF.

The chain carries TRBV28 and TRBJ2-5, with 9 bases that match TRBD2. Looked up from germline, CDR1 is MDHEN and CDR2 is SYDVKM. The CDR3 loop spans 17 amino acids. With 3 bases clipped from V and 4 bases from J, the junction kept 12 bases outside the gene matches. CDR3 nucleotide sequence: TGTGCCAGCAGTTTTATTAGCGGGAGTGGGCGTCGAGAGACCCAGTACTTC. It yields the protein CASSFISGSGRRETQYF. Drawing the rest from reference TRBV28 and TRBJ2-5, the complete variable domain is DVKVTQSSRYLVKRTGEKVFLECVQDMDHENMFWYRQDPGLGLRLIYFSYDVKMKEKGDIPEGYSVSREKKERFSLILESASTNQTSMYLCASSFISGSGRRETQYFGPGTRLLVL.

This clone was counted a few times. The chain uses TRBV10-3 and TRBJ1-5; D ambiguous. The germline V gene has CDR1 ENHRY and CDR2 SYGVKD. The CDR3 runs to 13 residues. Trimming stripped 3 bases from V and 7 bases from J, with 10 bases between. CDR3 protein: CAISDGTKQPQHF. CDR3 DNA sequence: TGTGCCATCAGTGATGGAACCAAGCAGCCCCAGCATTTT.

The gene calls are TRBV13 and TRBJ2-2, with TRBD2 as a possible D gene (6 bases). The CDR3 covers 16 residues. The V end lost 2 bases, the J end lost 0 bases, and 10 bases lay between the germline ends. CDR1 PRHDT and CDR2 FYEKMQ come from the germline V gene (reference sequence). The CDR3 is CASSLNGRANTGELFF. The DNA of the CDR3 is TGTGCCAGCAGCTTAAACGGGAGAGCGAACACCGGGGAGCTGTTTTTT.

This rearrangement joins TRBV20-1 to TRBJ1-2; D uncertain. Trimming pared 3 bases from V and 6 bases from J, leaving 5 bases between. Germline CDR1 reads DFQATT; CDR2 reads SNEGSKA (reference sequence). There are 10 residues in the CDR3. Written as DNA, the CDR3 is TGCAGTGCTAGCAGTCATGGCTACACCTTC. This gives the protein CSASSHGYTF.

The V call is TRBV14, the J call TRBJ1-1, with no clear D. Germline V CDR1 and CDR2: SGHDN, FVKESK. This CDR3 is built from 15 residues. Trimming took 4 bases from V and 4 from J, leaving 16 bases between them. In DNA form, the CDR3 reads TGTGCCAGCAGCCGAGAGAGGCGGGGAGGCACTGAAGCTTTCTTT. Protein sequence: CASSRERRGGTEAFF.